The T cell receptor beta chain described here comes from a study of T cell responses to AZD1222 COVID-19 vaccine. Across the whole study: Pooling was applied to second doses at about 4 or about 12 weeks.

Germline CDR1 and CDR2: MNHEY and SVGEGT. V lost 5 bases, J lost 0 bases, and 3 bases stayed unmatched. This CDR3 spans 15 amino acids. Clones were read by immunoSEQ multiplex PCR, and TCRdb kept only the in-frame ones, dropping some. The profile shows 150,000 to 200,000 clones, around nine tenths of them singletons. This clone was found a few times. The antigen is not known. General study points: Nearly half of spike-specific TCRs reportedly target variant regions that are unmutated in the B.1.351 and B.1.1.7 variants. Females outnumbered males among donors, who were mostly white British; clonal diversity was possibly underestimated.

This material consisted of peripheral blood, taken on day 0 of AZD1222 vaccination. The J gene is TRBJ2-2, the V gene TRBV6-2 or TRBV6-3; 7 bases fit TRBD1. The TCR was taken from an adult in good health. CDR3 amino acids: CASSPGTANTGELFF. The CDR3 nucleotides read TGTGCCAGCAGTCCCGGGACAGCGAACACCGGGGAGCTGTTTTTT.